The source of this T cell receptor beta chain is a study of CD8 T cells in ankylosing spondylitis. Regarding the study as a whole: Clones that were linked to disease were CD8+ and were relatively rare in peripheral blood. A motif in TCR beta, a set of roughly eight highly homologous variants, appeared characteristic of ankylosing spondylitis blood. Reportedly, matched ankylosing spondylitis synovial fluid was significantly enriched for disease-linked clones.

V gave up 6 bases and J gave up 2 bases; unmatched junction bases: 15. In germline, CDR1 is SGHAT, CDR2 FQDESV (reference sequence). The CDR3 is 19 amino acids. Each CDR3 protein gets one entry after TCRdb re-called the 5' RACE reads with MiXCR. The table lists about 250,000 distinct CDR3 sequences, 15% to 20% of them singletons. This clonotype came up many times. The antigen is not known. The J gene is TRBJ2-6, the V gene TRBV11-1; TRBD1 matches 8 bases. The source material was blood, either unsorted or a sorted T cell fraction (not recorded which). The receptor was derived from a male donor with ankylosing spondylitis or in good health (not recorded which). The CDR3 reads CASRRQGTDLVAGANVLTF. CDR3 coding DNA: TGTGCCAGCAGGAGACAGGGGACTGATTTAGTGGCTGGGGCCAACGTCCTGACTTTC.